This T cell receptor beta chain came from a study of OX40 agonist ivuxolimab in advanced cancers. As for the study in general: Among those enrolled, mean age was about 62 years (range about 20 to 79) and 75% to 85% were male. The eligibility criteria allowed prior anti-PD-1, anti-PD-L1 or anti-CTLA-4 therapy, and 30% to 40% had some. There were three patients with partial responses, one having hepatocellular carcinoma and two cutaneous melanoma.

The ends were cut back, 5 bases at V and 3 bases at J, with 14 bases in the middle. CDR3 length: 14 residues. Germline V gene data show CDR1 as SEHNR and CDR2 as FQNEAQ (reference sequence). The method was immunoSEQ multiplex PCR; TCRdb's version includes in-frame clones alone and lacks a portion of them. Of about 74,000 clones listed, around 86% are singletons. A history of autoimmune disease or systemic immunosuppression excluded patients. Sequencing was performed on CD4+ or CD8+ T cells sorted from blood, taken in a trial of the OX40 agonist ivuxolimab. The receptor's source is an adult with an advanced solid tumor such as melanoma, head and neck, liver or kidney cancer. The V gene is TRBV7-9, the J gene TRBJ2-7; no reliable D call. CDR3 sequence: CASSQISKSYEQYF. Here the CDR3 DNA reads TGTGCCAGCAGCCAAATCTCTAAGAGCTACGAGCAGTACTTC.